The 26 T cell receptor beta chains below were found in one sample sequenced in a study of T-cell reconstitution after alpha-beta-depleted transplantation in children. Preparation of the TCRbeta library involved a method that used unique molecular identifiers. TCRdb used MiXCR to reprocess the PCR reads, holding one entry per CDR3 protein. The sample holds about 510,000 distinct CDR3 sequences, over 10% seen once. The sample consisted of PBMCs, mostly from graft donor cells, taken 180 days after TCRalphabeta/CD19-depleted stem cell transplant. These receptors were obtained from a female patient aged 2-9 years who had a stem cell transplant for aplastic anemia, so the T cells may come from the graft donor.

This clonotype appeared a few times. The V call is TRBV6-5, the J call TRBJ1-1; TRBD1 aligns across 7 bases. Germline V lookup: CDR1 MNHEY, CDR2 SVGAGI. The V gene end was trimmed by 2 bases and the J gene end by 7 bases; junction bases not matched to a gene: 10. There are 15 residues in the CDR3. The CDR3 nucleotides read TGTGCCAGCAGTTACAGGGGGCTCAGACTTGATGAAGCTTTCTTT. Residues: CASSYRGLRLDEAFF.

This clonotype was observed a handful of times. CDR3 in amino acids: CASTYIAGGPSNEQFF. The CDR3 nucleotides read TGTGCCAGCACCTATATAGCGGGAGGGCCCTCGAATGAGCAGTTCTTC. The chain joins TRBV27 to TRBJ2-1, with 11 bases that match TRBD2. CDR1 is MNHEY, CDR2 SMNVEV, per germline (reference sequence). CDR3 size: 16 residues. The V and J ends lost 7 bases and 7 bases, in that order; junction bases with no gene match: 12.

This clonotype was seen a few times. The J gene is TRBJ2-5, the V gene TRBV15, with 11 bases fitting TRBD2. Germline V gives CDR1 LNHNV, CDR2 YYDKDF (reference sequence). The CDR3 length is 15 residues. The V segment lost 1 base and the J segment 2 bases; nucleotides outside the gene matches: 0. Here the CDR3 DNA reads TGTGCCACCAGCAGAGGACTAGCGGGACAAGAGACCCAGTACTTC. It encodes CATSRGLAGQETQYF. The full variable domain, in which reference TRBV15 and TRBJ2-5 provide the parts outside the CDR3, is DAMVIQNPRYQVTQFGKPVTLSCSQTLNHNVMYWYQQKSSQAPKLLFHYYDKDFNNEADTPDNFQSRRPNTSFCFLDIRSPGLGDTAMYLCATSRGLAGQETQYFGPGTRLLVL.

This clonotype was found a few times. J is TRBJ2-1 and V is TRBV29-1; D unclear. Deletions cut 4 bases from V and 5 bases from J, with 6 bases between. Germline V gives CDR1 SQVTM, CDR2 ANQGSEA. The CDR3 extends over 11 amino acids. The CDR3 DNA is TGCAGCGTTGTGATACACAATGAGCAGTTCTTC. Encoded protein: CSVVIHNEQFF.

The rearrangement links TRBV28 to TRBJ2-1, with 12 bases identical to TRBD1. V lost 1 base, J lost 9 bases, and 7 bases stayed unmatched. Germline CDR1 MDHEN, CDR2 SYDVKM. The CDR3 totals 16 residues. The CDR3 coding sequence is TGTGCCAGCAGTTTATCGGGGACAGGGGGCCGAGGTGAGCAGTTCTTC. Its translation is CASSLSGTGGRGEQFF.

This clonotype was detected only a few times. The CDR3 protein is CARASKGPLDEQFF. CDR3 coding DNA: TGTGCCAGGGCTTCTAAGGGCCCTTTGGATGAGCAGTTCTTC. This chain joins TRBV25-1 and TRBJ2-1, with unresolved D. CDR3 length: 14 amino acids. Looked up from germline, CDR1 is MGHDK and CDR2 is SYGVNS. The ends were cut back, 9 bases at V and 8 bases at J, with 20 bases in the middle. The whole variable domain, remainder taken from reference TRBV25-1 and TRBJ2-1, is EADIYQTPRYLVIGTGKKITLECSQTMGHDKMYWYQQDPGMELHLIHYSYGVNSTEKGDLSSESTVSRIRTEHFPLTLESARPSHTSQYLCARASKGPLDEQFFGPGTRLTVL.

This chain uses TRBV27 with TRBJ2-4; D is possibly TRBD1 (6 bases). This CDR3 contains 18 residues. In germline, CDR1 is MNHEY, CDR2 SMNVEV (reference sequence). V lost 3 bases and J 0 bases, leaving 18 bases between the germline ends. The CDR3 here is CASSLRGTPNLAKNIQYF. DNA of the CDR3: TGTGCCAGCAGTTTGAGGGGGACGCCGAATCTAGCCAAAAACATTCAGTACTTC.

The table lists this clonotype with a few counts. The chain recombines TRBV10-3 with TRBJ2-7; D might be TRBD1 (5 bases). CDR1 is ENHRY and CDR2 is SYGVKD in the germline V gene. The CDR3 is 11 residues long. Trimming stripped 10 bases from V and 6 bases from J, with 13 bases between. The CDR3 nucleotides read TGTGCCACCGTTTATAGGGGCGAGCAGTACGTC. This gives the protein CATVYRGEQYV.

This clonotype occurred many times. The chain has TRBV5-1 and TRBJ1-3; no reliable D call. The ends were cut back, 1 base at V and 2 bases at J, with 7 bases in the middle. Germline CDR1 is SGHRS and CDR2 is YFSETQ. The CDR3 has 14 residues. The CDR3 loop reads CASSLTGTGNTIYF. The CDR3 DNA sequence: TGCGCCAGCAGCTTGACCGGGACTGGAAACACCATATATTTT.

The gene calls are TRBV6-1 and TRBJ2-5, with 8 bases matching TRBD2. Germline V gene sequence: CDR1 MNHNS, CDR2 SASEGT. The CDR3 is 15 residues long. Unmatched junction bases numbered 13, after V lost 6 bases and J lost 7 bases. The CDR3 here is CASSQGSGSTGTQYF. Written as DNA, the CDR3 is TGTGCCAGCAGCCAGGGGAGCGGGAGTACGGGGACCCAGTACTTC.

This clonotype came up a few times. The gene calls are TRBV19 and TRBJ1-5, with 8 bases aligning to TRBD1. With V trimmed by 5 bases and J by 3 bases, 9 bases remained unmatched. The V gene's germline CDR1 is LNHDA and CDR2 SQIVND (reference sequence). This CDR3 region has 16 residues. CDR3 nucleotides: TGTGCCAGTAGTCCTCCTCGGACAGGGAACAATCAGCCCCAGCATTTT. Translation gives CASSPPRTGNNQPQHF.

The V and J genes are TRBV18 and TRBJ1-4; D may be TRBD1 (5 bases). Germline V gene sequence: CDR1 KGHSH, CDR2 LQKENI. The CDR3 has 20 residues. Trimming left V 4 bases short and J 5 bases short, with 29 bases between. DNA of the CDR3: TGTGCCAGCTCACGAGGCAGGGTTAAGCCCTCTAAAGTCCTCAATGAAAAACTGTTTTTT. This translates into CASSRGRVKPSKVLNEKLFF.

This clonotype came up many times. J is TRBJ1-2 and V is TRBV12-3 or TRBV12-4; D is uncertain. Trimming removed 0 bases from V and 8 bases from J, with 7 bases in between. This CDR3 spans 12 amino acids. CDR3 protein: CASSLAGLGYTF. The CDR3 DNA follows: TGTGCCAGCAGTTTAGCCGGGCTGGGCTACACCTTC.

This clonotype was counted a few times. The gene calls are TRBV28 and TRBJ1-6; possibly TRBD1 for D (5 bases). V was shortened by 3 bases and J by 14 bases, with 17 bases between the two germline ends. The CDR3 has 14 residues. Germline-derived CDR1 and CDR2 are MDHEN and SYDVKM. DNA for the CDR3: TGTGCCAGCAGTTTGGGGCAGGGTCCCTTGACCCTCCACTTT. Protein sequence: CASSLGQGPLTLHF.

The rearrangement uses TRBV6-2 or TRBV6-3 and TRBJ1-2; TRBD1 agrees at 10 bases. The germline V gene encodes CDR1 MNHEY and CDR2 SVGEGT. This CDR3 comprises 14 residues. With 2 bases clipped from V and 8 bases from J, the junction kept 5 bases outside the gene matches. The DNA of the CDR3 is TGTGCCAGCAGTTACGCCGGGACAGGGGTCGGCTACACCTTC. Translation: CASSYAGTGVGYTF.

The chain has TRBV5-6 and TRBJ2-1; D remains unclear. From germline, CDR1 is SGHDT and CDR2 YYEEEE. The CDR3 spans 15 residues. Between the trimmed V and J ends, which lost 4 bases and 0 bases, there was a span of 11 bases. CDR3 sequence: CASSLGPNSYNEQFF. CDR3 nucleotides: TGTGCCAGCAGCCTTGGACCCAACTCCTACAATGAGCAGTTCTTC.

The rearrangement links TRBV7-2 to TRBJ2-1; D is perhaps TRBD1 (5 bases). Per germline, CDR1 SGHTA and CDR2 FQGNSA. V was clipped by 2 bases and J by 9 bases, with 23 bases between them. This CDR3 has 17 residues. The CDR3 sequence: CASSLIPLWGPTSEQFF. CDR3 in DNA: TGTGCCAGCAGCTTAATTCCCCTCTGGGGCCCAACCAGTGAGCAGTTCTTC.

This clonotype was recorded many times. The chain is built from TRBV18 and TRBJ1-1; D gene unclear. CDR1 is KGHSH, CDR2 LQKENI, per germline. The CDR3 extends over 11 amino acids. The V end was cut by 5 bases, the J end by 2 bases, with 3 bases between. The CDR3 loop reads CASSVNTEAFF. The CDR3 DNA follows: TGTGCCAGCTCAGTCAACACTGAAGCTTTCTTT.

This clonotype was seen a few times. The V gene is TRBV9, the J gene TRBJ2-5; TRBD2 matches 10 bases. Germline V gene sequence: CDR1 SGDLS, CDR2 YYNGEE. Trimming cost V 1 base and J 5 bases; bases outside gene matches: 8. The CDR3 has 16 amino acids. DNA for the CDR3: TGTGCCAGCAGCGTATTAGTAGCGGGGGGTGTGGAGACCCAGTACTTC. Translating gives CASSVLVAGGVETQYF.

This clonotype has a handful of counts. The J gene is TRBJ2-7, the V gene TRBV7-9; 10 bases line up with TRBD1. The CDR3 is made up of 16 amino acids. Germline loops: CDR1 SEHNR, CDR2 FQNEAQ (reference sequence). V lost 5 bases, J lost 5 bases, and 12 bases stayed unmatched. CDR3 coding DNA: TGTGCCAGCAGCCCACCGGGACAGGGACAGGGGAACGAGCAGTACTTC. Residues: CASSPPGQGQGNEQYF.

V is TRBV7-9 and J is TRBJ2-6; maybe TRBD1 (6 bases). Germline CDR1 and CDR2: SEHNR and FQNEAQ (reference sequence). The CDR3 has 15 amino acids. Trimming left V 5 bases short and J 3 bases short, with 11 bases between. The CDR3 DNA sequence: TGTGCCAGCAGCACCACAGGGTTTGGGGCCAACGTCCTGACTTTC. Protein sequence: CASSTTGFGANVLTF.

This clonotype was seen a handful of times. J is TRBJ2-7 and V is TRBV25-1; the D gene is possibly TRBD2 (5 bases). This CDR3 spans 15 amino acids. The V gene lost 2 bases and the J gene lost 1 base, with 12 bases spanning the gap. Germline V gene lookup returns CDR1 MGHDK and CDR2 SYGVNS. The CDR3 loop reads CASSENGEPSYEQYV. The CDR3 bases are TGTGCCAGCAGTGAAAACGGGGAACCTTCCTACGAGCAGTACGTC.

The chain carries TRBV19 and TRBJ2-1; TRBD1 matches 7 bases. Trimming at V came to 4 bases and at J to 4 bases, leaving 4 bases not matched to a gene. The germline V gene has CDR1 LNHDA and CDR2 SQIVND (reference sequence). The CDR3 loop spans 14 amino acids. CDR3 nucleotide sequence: TGTGCCAGTAGTACCGACAGGGTGTACAATGAGCAGTTCTTC. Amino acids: CASSTDRVYNEQFF.

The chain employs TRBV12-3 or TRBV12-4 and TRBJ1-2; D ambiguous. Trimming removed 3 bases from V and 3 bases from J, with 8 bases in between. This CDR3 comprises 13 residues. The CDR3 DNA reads TGTGCCAGCAGTTTGGTCCAGGACTATGGCTACACCTTC. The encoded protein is CASSLVQDYGYTF.

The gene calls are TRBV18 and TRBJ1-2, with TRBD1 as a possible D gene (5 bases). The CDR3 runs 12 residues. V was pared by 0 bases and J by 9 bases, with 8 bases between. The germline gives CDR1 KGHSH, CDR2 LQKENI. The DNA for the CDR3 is TGTGCCAGCTCACCACCGACAGTTAGCTACACCTTC. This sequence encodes CASSPPTVSYTF.

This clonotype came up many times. Written as DNA, the CDR3 is TGTGCCACCAGTCCCGAACAGGGGCTGCGAGGGAACACCATATATTTT. Its protein product is CATSPEQGLRGNTIYF. The V call is TRBV15, the J call TRBJ1-3; 7 nucleotides match TRBD1. The CDR3 extends over 16 amino acids. In germline, CDR1 is LNHNV, CDR2 YYDKDF (reference sequence). J was trimmed by 7 bases and V by 6 bases; bases with no gene match: 15.